Listed below are T cell receptor beta chains from one sample, sequenced in a study of cytotoxic CD8 clonotypes in ibrutinib-treated CLL. Measured with immunoSEQ multiplex PCR; TCRdb has only the in-frame clones, and not every one. The data contain over 150,000 clones, approximately 72% of them seen just once; the ten biggest clones take up around 15%. The sample here was PBMCs, taken after 24 months of ibrutinib treatment. Receptors were obtained from a human donor with chronic lymphocytic leukemia. CDR3s include the opening cysteine and the closing phenylalanine or tryptophan. D genes are given only for firm matches. Clone size is given for some rows only: seen once, a few or many times, or a class if the clone is expanded.

-,-,TRBJ1-1,TRBV27,TGTGCCAGCAGTGAATGGAAACCGAGGAGAATGAACACTGAAGCTTTCTTT,CASSEWKPRRMNTEAFF
TRBD2,-,TRBJ2-1,TRBV11-3,TGTGCCAGCAGCTTAGAGGCTAGCGGGAGGGCCGGGGGGAATGAGCAGTTCTTC,CASSLEASGRAGGNEQFF
-,few,TRBJ1-2,TRBV20-1,TGCAGTACTATCGGGGTGGCTGGCTACACCTTC,CSTIGVAGYTF
-,-,TRBJ1-2,TRBV20-1,TGCAGTGCCATGGCAGGGGATGGCTACACCTTC,CSAMAGDGYTF
-,-,TRBJ2-1,TRBV6-1,TGTGCCAGCAGTGAAGCGTTGAGGGTAGTCAATGAGCAGTTCTTC,CASSEALRVVNEQFF
TRBD2,-,TRBJ2-3,TRBV28,TGTGCCAGCAGTGCCCCGGGACTAGCGGGGAACACAGATACGCAGTATTTT,CASSAPGLAGNTDTQYF
TRBD2,-,TRBJ2-3,TRBV5-1,TGCGCCAGCAGCCCGGTCCGGGATTTAGCGGGAGGGAGGATCAGGACAGATACGCAGTATTTT,CASSPVRDLAGGRIRTDTQYF
-,-,TRBJ2-2,TRBV19,TGTGCCAGTAGTCCCGGTCTCAACACCGGGGAGCTGTTTTTT,CASSPGLNTGELFF
TRBD2,-,TRBJ2-7,TRBV9,TGTGCCAGCAGCGTGGCGGGAGGGGATCTCGAGCAGTACTTC,CASSVAGGDLEQYF
-,few,TRBJ2-1,TRBV5-5,TGTGCCAGCAGCTTGGATGGTAGCCCTGAGCAGTTCTTC,CASSLDGSPEQFF
TRBD1,-,TRBJ2-7,TRBV5-1,TGCGCCAGCAGTAGGGACAGGGACGAGCAGTACTTC,CASSRDRDEQYF
TRBD2,-,TRBJ2-7,TRBV4-3,TGCGCCAGCAGCCAAGATCGGATAGGGAGGGGCGCCTACGAGCAGTACTTC,CASSQDRIGRGAYEQYF
TRBD2,-,TRBJ2-7,TRBV18,TGTGCCAGCTCACCACTAGCGGGAGGAGCGTACGAGCAGTACTTC,CASSPLAGGAYEQYF
TRBD1,-,TRBJ2-1,TRBV9,TGTGCCAGCAGCCCGACTCCCCGCCGGACAGGGGGTGATGAGCAGTTCTTC,CASSPTPRRTGGDEQFF
TRBD2,-,TRBJ2-5,TRBV5-1,TGCGCCAGCAGCTTTCCTAGCGGGATCAAGACCCAGTACTTC,CASSFPSGIKTQYF
-,-,TRBJ2-5,TRBV25-1,TGTGCCAGCAGTGGCGGGGTCACCCAGTACTTC,CASSGGVTQYF
-,once,TRBJ1-1,TRBV12-5,TGTGCTAGTGGCCCCAATGGACGGAACACTGAAGCTTTCTTT,CASGPNGRNTEAFF
-,-,TRBJ1-2,TRBV7-2,TGTGCCAGCAGCCGTGGGCTGCAAAGAGGCTACACCTTC,CASSRGLQRGYTF
-,-,TRBJ2-7,TRBV7-9,TGTGCCAGCAGCCCCCCTAGCCGATCCTACGAGCAGTACTTC,CASSPPSRSYEQYF
-,-,TRBJ1-4,TRBV7-9,TGTGCCAGCAGCTTCGGGGGGCCTAATGAAAAACTGTTTTTT,CASSFGGPNEKLFF
TRBD2,-,TRBJ2-7,TRBV2,TGTGCCAGCATTTCCCTAGCGGGACGCAGATCTTACGAGCAGTACTTC,CASISLAGRRSYEQYF
TRBD1,-,TRBJ1-2,TRBV5-6,TGTGCCAGCAGCCACTTATCTCCGAGAACCGACAGGGGCTATGGCTACACCTTC,CASSHLSPRTDRGYGYTF
-,-,TRBJ1-4,TRBV19,TGTGCCAGTAGTATAGGAGCGGAAAAACTGTTTTTT,CASSIGAEKLFF
TRBD2,-,TRBJ2-7,TRBV5-6,TGTGCCAGCAGCTTCGGGACTAGCGGGAGTTGGACCTACGAGCAGTACTTC,CASSFGTSGSWTYEQYF
-,-,TRBJ2-5,TRBV27,TGTGCCAGTACTTCCAATGGGGGGCGAGAGACCCAGTACTTC,CASTSNGGRETQYF
TRBD2,-,TRBJ2-3,TRBV10-3,TGTGCCATCAGTGACTTTACTAGCGGGAGCGCAGATACGCAGTATTTT,CAISDFTSGSADTQYF
-,-,TRBJ2-1,TRBV6-5,TGTGCCAGCAGTTACGAGGCCTACAATGAGCAGTTCTTC,CASSYEAYNEQFF
-,-,TRBJ1-2,TRBV7-8,TGTGCCAGCAGCCCGGGGATCTCCTATGGCTACACCTTC,CASSPGISYGYTF
TRBD2,few,TRBJ2-1,TRBV19,TGTGCCAGTAGTTTCGGAGCGGGAAGGCATGAGCAGTTCTTC,CASSFGAGRHEQFF
TRBD2,-,TRBJ2-3,TRBV11-2,TGTGCCAGCAGACCACGGGAAAAACTAGCGGGAGGGTGGGATACGCAGTATTTT,CASRPREKLAGGWDTQYF
-,-,TRBJ2-7,TRBV11-1,TGTGCCAGCACGCCAAAGTCCAGGAGCTCCTACGAGCAGTACTTC,CASTPKSRSSYEQYF
TRBD2,-,TRBJ2-1,TRBV6-4,TGTGCCAGCAGTGGTTCTAGCGGGAGGGCCTACAATGAGCAGTTCTTC,CASSGSSGRAYNEQFF
-,-,TRBJ1-2,TRBV30,TGTGCCTGGCAAAAATTCACTCCATCCTCTAACTATGGCTACACCTTC,CAWQKFTPSSNYGYTF
TRBD2,-,TRBJ2-7,TRBV2,TGTGCCAGTGTTGAGCGGGAGCAGGGCGAGCAGTACTTC,CASVEREQGEQYF
-,-,TRBJ2-2,TRBV30,TGTGCCTGGAAAAGGTTGCGGGACGCCGGGGAGCTGTTTTTT,CAWKRLRDAGELFF
TRBD1,-,TRBJ2-7,TRBV7-9,TGTGCCAGCAGTGAGACAGGGTTCTACGAGCAGTACTTC,CASSETGFYEQYF
-,-,TRBJ1-2,TRBV5-8,TGTGCCAGCAGCTTGCGCCAGGAGGGGTTATCTGGCTACACCTTC,CASSLRQEGLSGYTF
TRBD1,-,TRBJ2-7,TRBV9,TGTGCCAGCAGCGTATCAGGACAGGGATCCTACGAGCAGTACTTC,CASSVSGQGSYEQYF
-,-,TRBJ2-2,TRBV7-9,TGTGCCAGCAGCTCAAGGGGATCCGGGGAGCTGTTTTTT,CASSSRGSGELFF
-,-,TRBJ1-2,TRBV28,TGTGCCAGCAGTTTAAGCTATGGCTACACCTTC,CASSLSYGYTF
-,-,TRBJ1-2,TRBV27,TGTGCCAGCAGTTTACGCAGGGGCTATAGTGGCTACACCTTC,CASSLRRGYSGYTF
TRBD2,-,TRBJ2-2,TRBV6-1,TGTGCCAGCAGTGAAGCCGCTGGTCGGACTAGCGGGAGGTTACGGAACACCGGGGAGCTGTTTTTT,CASSEAAGRTSGRLRNTGELFF
TRBD1,-,TRBJ1-2,TRBV29-1,TGCAGCGTGGGGACAGGATCTCAATCTGATGGCTACACCTTC,CSVGTGSQSDGYTF
TRBD2,-,TRBJ2-3,TRBV6-5,TGTGCCAGCTCACTAGCGGGCGGGCTCGCAGATACGCAGTATTTT,CASSLAGGLADTQYF
-,once,TRBJ2-3,TRBV7-3,TGTGCCAGCAGCCCTCGACCTCTCCCCACAGATACGCAGTATTTT,CASSPRPLPTDTQYF
TRBD1,-,TRBJ1-1,TRBV4-1,TGCGCCAGCAGCCAGAAACAGGGGGCGCTTGACACTGAAGCTTTCTTT,CASSQKQGALDTEAFF
-,-,TRBJ1-1,TRBV16,TGTGCCAGCAGCCAATATGGAGCAAAGTACACTGAAGCTTTCTTT,CASSQYGAKYTEAFF
TRBD1,-,TRBJ2-1,TRBV18,TGTGCCAGCTCACCGCGGACAGGCAATGAGCAGTTCTTC,CASSPRTGNEQFF
TRBD2,-,TRBJ2-1,TRBV27,TGTGCCAGCAGCGCTTGGGGACTAGCGGGAGGGAGCTCCTACAATGAGCAGTTCTTC,CASSAWGLAGGSSYNEQFF
-,few,TRBJ2-3,TRBV14,TGTGCCAGCAGCCCCTTGAGGGGCACAGATACGCAGTATTTT,CASSPLRGTDTQYF
-,few,TRBJ1-5,TRBV5-6,TGTGCCAGCAGCATGAGACACCCTAGGAATCAGCCCCAGCATTTT,CASSMRHPRNQPQHF
-,-,TRBJ2-1,TRBV4-2,TGTGCCAGCAGCGACAGCGGGGAGGGGGACAATGAGCAGTTCTTC,CASSDSGEGDNEQFF
TRBD1,-,TRBJ2-1,TRBV7-3,TGTGCCAGCAGCCCCGGAAGGGGGCAGGGTGAGCAGTTCTTC,CASSPGRGQGEQFF